The 26 T cell receptor beta chains presented below share a single source sample, sequenced in a study of T cell repertoires in cytomegalovirus infection. MiXCR was run by TCRdb on the reads, yielding one entry per CDR3 protein. This sample has about 190,000 distinct CDR3 sequences; 7.5% to 10% occur once, and the top ten carry around 4.4%. Sequenced material: PBMCs. These TCRs come from a human donor in good health (CMV status not recorded). Some clones in this sample may be carry-over from other donors' samples.

The gene calls are TRBV19 and TRBJ1-5; D gene unclear. Between the trimmed V and J ends, which lost 5 bases and 0 bases, there was a span of 8 bases. The CDR3 is 14 amino acids. Germline CDR1 and CDR2: LNHDA and SQIVND (reference sequence). The CDR3 sequence: CASSHHDSNQPQHF. The CDR3 DNA sequence: TGTGCCAGTAGTCACCACGATAGCAATCAGCCCCAGCATTTT.

This clonotype was recorded at least ten times. The chain joins TRBV19 to TRBJ1-1; D remains ambiguous. Germline V gene data show CDR1 as LNHDA and CDR2 as SQIVND (reference sequence). V was clipped by 5 bases and J by 1 base, with 5 bases between them. CDR3 length: 12 residues. CDR3 sequence reads: CASSWWNTEAFF. The CDR3 coding sequence is TGTGCCAGTAGTTGGTGGAACACTGAAGCTTTCTTT.

This clonotype showed up just a few times. The chain joins TRBV5-6 to TRBJ1-1; D might be TRBD1 (5 bases). V gave up 4 bases and J gave up 0 bases, with 16 bases separating them. Germline V gives CDR1 SGHDT, CDR2 YYEEEE. The CDR3 runs 16 residues. The CDR3 spells CASSPQRGVMNTEAFF. For the CDR3, the DNA is TGTGCCAGCAGCCCGCAGCGGGGGGTCATGAACACTGAAGCTTTCTTT.

This clonotype was counted only a few times. This chain connects TRBV14 to TRBJ2-7, with D hard to call. This CDR3 is 12 amino acids long. Germline V gene data show CDR1 as SGHDN and CDR2 as FVKESK. Trimming removed 3 bases from V and 1 base from J, with 4 bases in between. CDR3 in DNA: TGTGCCAGCAGCCACTTGTCCTACGAGCAGTACTTC. It yields the protein CASSHLSYEQYF.

The rearrangement uses TRBV4-2 and TRBJ2-7; D is perhaps TRBD1 or TRBD2 (5 bases each). The CDR3 sequence is 16 residues long. Germline assignment: CDR1 LGHNA and CDR2 YNFKEQ. With 4 bases removed from V and 1 base from J, the gap between germline ends came to 17 bases. The CDR3 spells CASSRTGTQGSYEQYF. In nucleotides, the CDR3 is TGTGCCAGCAGCCGTACCGGGACGCAAGGATCCTACGAGCAGTACTTC.

This clonotype was found many times. The V gene is TRBV7-3, the J gene TRBJ2-3, with 8 positions matching TRBD2. The ends lost 5 bases at V and 1 base at J; junction bases unmatched: 17. The CDR3 is 19 amino acids. Germline CDR1 SGHTA, CDR2 FQGTGA. The CDR3 sequence: CASSPRASGSREGTDTQYF. The CDR3 DNA reads TGTGCCAGCAGCCCAAGAGCTAGCGGGTCACGAGAGGGCACAGATACGCAGTATTTT.

This clonotype was counted a few times. V gene TRBV20-1 combines with J gene TRBJ2-3; 9 bases match TRBD2. This CDR3 is built from 13 residues. In germline, CDR1 is DFQATT, CDR2 SNEGSKA (reference sequence). V shed 8 bases and J 5 bases; nucleotides not matched to a gene: 8. For the CDR3, the DNA is TGCAGTACCAAGCGGGGGGTGGAAGATACGCAGTATTTT. This encodes CSTKRGVEDTQYF.

This clonotype appeared a few times. The chain joins TRBV12-3 or TRBV12-4 to TRBJ2-7, with D perhaps matching TRBD1 or TRBD2 (5 bases each). V was clipped by 6 bases and J by 7 bases, with 22 bases between them. This CDR3 contains 15 residues. The CDR3 protein is CASRPPGDVHREQYF. The CDR3 bases are TGTGCCAGCAGGCCACCCGGGGACGTGCACCGAGAGCAGTACTTC.

This clonotype was seen a handful of times. The chain joins TRBV7-2 to TRBJ2-2; 7 bases are a match to TRBD1. The CDR3 is made up of 15 amino acids. The V segment lost 5 bases and the J segment 3 bases; nucleotides outside the gene matches: 6. The V gene's germline CDR1 is SGHTA and CDR2 FQGNSA. In nucleotides, the CDR3 is TGTGCCAGCAGCGAAGCGACAGGGTACACCGGGGAGCTGTTTTTT. Protein: CASSEATGYTGELFF.

This clonotype was seen more than once but under ten times. V and J are TRBV29-1 and TRBJ2-1, with TRBD1 matching over 8 bases. Trimming removed 2 bases from V and 2 bases from J; junction bases left unmatched: 8. Germline CDR1 SQVTM, CDR2 ANQGSEA. The CDR3 consists of 16 residues. The CDR3 sequence is CSVEYPGGIAYNEQFF. CDR3 nucleotides: TGCAGCGTTGAATACCCAGGGGGCATTGCCTACAATGAGCAGTTCTTC.

The genes are TRBV12-3 or TRBV12-4 and TRBJ1-1; D gene ambiguous. The CDR3 length is 13 residues. Trimming left V 3 bases short and J 3 bases short, with 8 bases between. CDR3 protein: CASSFSVYTEAFF. CDR3 nucleotide sequence: TGTGCCAGCAGTTTCTCCGTGTACACTGAAGCTTTCTTT.

The rearrangement uses TRBV24-1 and TRBJ1-3; D not resolved. The CDR3 has 13 amino acids. The germline gives CDR1 KGHDR, CDR2 SFDVKD. V gave up 3 bases and J gave up 0 bases, with 2 bases separating them. CDR3 coding DNA: TGTGCCACCAGTGATCGCTCTGGAAACACCATATATTTT. Its translation: CATSDRSGNTIYF.

The chain uses TRBV27 and TRBJ1-1; D not certain. V lost 7 bases and J lost 6, with 12 bases in between. Germline V gene data show CDR1 as MNHEY and CDR2 as SMNVEV (reference sequence). This CDR3 has 12 amino acids. CDR3 protein: CASKTALAEAFF. CDR3 DNA sequence: TGTGCCAGCAAAACGGCCTTGGCTGAAGCTTTCTTT.

In its sample, this clonotype was seen many times. The chain employs TRBV7-9 and TRBJ1-1; D not certain. Trimming shortened V by 1 base and J by 0 bases, and 9 bases separated the two germline ends. This CDR3 is 15 amino acids long. From germline, CDR1 is SEHNR and CDR2 FQNEAQ (reference sequence). DNA of the CDR3: TGTGCCAGCAGCTTAGGAAAACCCTTGAACACTGAAGCTTTCTTT. This encodes CASSLGKPLNTEAFF.

This clonotype occurred many times. The CDR3 spells CASSFPGTGGIGDTQYF. The CDR3, as DNA: TGTGCCAGCAGTTTCCCCGGGACAGGGGGCATCGGAGATACGCAGTATTTT. The chain recombines TRBV28 with TRBJ2-3; TRBD1 agrees at 12 bases. The CDR3 extends over 17 amino acids. Germline CDR1 and CDR2: MDHEN and SYDVKM. After removal of 3 bases from V and 5 bases from J, the junction contained 9 bases not matched to a gene.

In this sample, this clonotype turned up many times. The chain has TRBV27 and TRBJ1-1; no reliable D call. This CDR3 has 16 residues. Per the germline V gene, CDR1 is MNHEY and CDR2 is SMNVEV (reference sequence). The V gene lost 3 bases and the J gene lost 3 bases, with 17 bases spanning the gap. The CDR3 bases are TGTGCCAGCAGTTTCTCCGGGAGCTGGATGGACACTGAAGCTTTCTTT. It codes for CASSFSGSWMDTEAFF.

This clonotype was counted many times. This chain joins TRBV7-2 and TRBJ2-1; 11 bases agree with TRBD1. The V gene's germline CDR1 is SGHTA and CDR2 FQGNSA. V trimming: 4 bases; J trimming: 8 bases; junction bases outside the gene matches: 7. The CDR3 runs to 15 residues. Written as DNA, the CDR3 is TGTGCCAGCAGCTCCCGGGACAGGGGGTCCTATGAGCAGTTCTTC. This gives the protein CASSSRDRGSYEQFF.

Ten or more counts support this clonotype. This chain joins TRBV10-3 and TRBJ1-6; the match to TRBD1 covers 8 bases. J lost 8 bases, V lost 3 bases, and 9 bases had no gene match. Per germline, CDR1 ENHRY and CDR2 SYGVKD. This CDR3 is 16 amino acids long. CDR3 DNA: TGTGCCATCAGTGATGGCAGGGGGCAAAGAGATTCACCCCTCCACTTT. Protein product: CAISDGRGQRDSPLHF.

This clonotype was counted only a few times. The V and J genes are TRBV20-1 and TRBJ2-1, with TRBD1 matching over 8 bases. V dropped 6 bases and J dropped 0; count of bases not matched to a gene: 4. The CDR3 extends over 14 amino acids. Germline loops: CDR1 DFQATT, CDR2 SNEGSKA (reference sequence). The CDR3 region has the DNA TGCAGTGCGAGACAGGGGAGCTCCTACAATGAGCAGTTCTTC. Protein product: CSARQGSSYNEQFF.

The chain has TRBV7-2 and TRBJ1-1, with D hard to call. This CDR3 contains 16 residues. Per germline, CDR1 SGHTA and CDR2 FQGNSA. The V end lost 1 base, the J end lost 5 bases, and 17 bases lay between the germline ends. CDR3 residues: CASSLDLLVGGTEAFF. CDR3 nucleotides: TGTGCCAGCAGCTTAGACCTCCTCGTGGGTGGAACTGAAGCTTTCTTT.

The chain is built from TRBV12-3 or TRBV12-4 and TRBJ1-5; D possibly corresponds to TRBD1 (5 bases). The CDR3 totals 14 residues. Between the trimmed V and J ends, which lost 6 bases and 1 base, there was a span of 10 bases. The CDR3 coding sequence is TGTGCCAGCAGGGTCGGGACGAGCAATCAGCCCCAGCATTTT. Protein: CASRVGTSNQPQHF.

Comments on this clonotype: A much bigger clone sits one base away, suggesting this may be a read error. The CDR3 coding sequence is TGTGCCAGCCCACCACCTCTGGGGGAGACCCAGTACTTC. It yields the protein CASPPPLGETQYF. The rearrangement uses TRBV18 and TRBJ2-5; no reliable D call. The CDR3 loop spans 13 amino acids. Looked up from germline, CDR1 is KGHSH and CDR2 is LQKENI.

This clonotype was seen many times. The chain uses TRBV9 and TRBJ1-6; D remains unclear. From germline, CDR1 is SGDLS and CDR2 YYNGEE. The CDR3 contains 15 residues. Trimming cost V 0 bases and J 10 bases, with 14 bases left between them. CDR3 in DNA: TGTGCCAGCAGCGTAGACGGAAGGGCTATGTCACCCCTCCACTTT. Its translation: CASSVDGRAMSPLHF.

There are many counts of this clonotype. The chain combines TRBV28 with TRBJ1-2; TRBD1 matches 9 bases. This CDR3 has 17 residues. V trimming: 4 bases; J trimming: 5 bases; junction bases outside the gene matches: 14. Germline CDR1 reads MDHEN; CDR2 reads SYDVKM. The CDR3 loop reads CASSYPDRGVWVYGYTF. The CDR3 DNA sequence: TGTGCCAGCAGTTACCCGGACAGGGGAGTGTGGGTATATGGCTACACCTTC.

This clonotype was counted many times. V gene TRBV28 combines with J gene TRBJ1-2; tentatively, D is TRBD1 (5 bases). There are 14 residues in the CDR3. Germline CDR1 MDHEN, CDR2 SYDVKM. V lost 4 bases and J lost 8, with 17 bases in between. Written as DNA, the CDR3 is TGTGCCAGCAGTTCACGACCGAAAAAGGGGGGCTACACCTTC. Its translation is CASSSRPKKGGYTF.

V is TRBV28 and J is TRBJ1-2, with 7 bases matching TRBD1. V was clipped by 6 bases and J by 1 base; unmatched bases: 8. The CDR3 loop spans 15 amino acids. Germline loops: CDR1 MDHEN, CDR2 SYDVKM. The CDR3 region is CASRELGDSNYGYTF. CDR3 DNA sequence: TGTGCCAGCAGGGAGTTGGGGGACAGTAACTATGGCTACACCTTC.